This T cell receptor (beta chain) was captured by sequencing in a study of blood T cell repertoires in COVID-19. V lost 7 bases, J lost 2 bases, and 18 bases lay in between. This CDR3 has 15 amino acids. Germline assignment: CDR1 MNHEY and CDR2 SVGAGI. This clone appeared a single time. Assay: immunoSEQ multiplex PCR; the TCRdb copy retains only in-frame clones and omits some. The sample consists of just over 95,000 clones, just over 90% of them appearing once. The sequenced sample consisted of peripheral blood. The chain is built from TRBV6-5 and TRBJ2-7, with D possibly TRBD1 on 6 matching bases. The source is a man in his fifties or sixties with acute or convalescent COVID-19. In DNA, the CDR3 is TGTGCCAGCATGTATGGGGGCCCCGATGCCTACGAGCAGTACTTC. Translated: CASMYGGPDAYEQYF.